The T cell receptor (beta chain) described here comes from a study of T cells in Graves' hyperthyroidism and ophthalmopathy (dated by TCRdb to between 2017 and 2020). About the full investigation: Peripheral blood was sampled at the time of initial diagnosis, prior to any treatment. To identify TCR V-J signatures that set the groups apart, the researchers used a discovery cohort of roughly 100 patients, made up of fewer than 50 with Graves' ophthalmopathy and 57 with stable Graves' hyperthyroidism. The paper reports TCR Vbeta CDR3 sequencing of 130 to 150 peripheral blood samples: 40 to 45 ophthalmopathy, under 80 hyperthyroidism and around 17 progressor patients. For training and testing, the 100 patients in the discovery cohort were randomly divided in a 7:3 ratio. After blood sampling, hyperthyroidism patients were treated with methimazole at a starting dose of 30 mg daily, and ophthalmopathy patients were treated with high-dose intravenous methylprednisolone. Thyroid tissue and blood T-cell repertoires from more than 5 Graves' hyperthyroidism patients were also compared in the study. An independent validation cohort of under 20 hyperthyroidism patients and roughly 16 patients who later progressed to ophthalmopathy tested prospective prediction of ophthalmopathy. General conclusions and limits of the study: Most expanded thyroid clonotypes (frequency above 0.001) were also detected in blood, suggesting blood repertoires may reflect thyroid immune responses. During validation, the model predicted progression to ophthalmopathy a median of approximately 6 months ahead of onset, with 60% to 71% sensitivity and 72% to 80% specificity. Sample size was not statistically predetermined, and investigators were not blinded to group allocation. A model built on a 13 V-J signature distinguished ophthalmopathy from stable hyperthyroidism, reaching 87.88% sensitivity and around 82% specificity in cross-validation and 80%/75% in testing.

V is shortened by 7 bases, J by 5 bases, and the region joining them spans 8 bases. The CDR3, from cysteine to phenylalanine, totals 11 residues. The DNA shown is the 33-base CDR3, in frame from base 1. Based on the germline V gene, the CDR1 and CDR2 sequences are SQVTM and ANQGSEA. In its sample, this clonotype was seen a few times. Its antigen remains unidentified. No qualities accompany the bases; no much larger clone lies one base away. TCR beta CDR3 regions were amplified from RNA transcripts. For the first round of RT-PCR on the TCR CDR3, the HTBI primer set was used together with the Qiagen OneStep RT-PCR kit. Libraries were constructed in a second round of multiplex PCR, after which size selection and purification were performed. Paired-end sequencing of the libraries was performed with 100 bp reads on an Illumina HiSeq2000. As for the authors' bioinformatics: SOAPnuke was used to process the raw data, throwing out any read that contained adapters or uncalled bases, had a mean Phred below 15, or lacked an exact constant-primer or identifier match. High-quality paired reads were merged using COPE v1.2.5, and each unique nucleotide sequence was defined as a clonotype. MiTCR v1.1 was used to align the clonotypes against IMGT TRBV, TRBD and TRBJ reference segments. The analysis was restricted to V-J combinations with a frequency above 0.0001, which together covered just over 99% of the repertoires. A TCS score was defined as the ratio of F50 (clonal expansion) to E x V (chaos), with BLOSUM62-based TCRdist applied between CDR3 peptides within each V-J. Welch's t-statistics and random forest reduced approximately 520 V-J features to 13, which were used in a naive Bayes classifier (R e1071). The public reads were reanalyzed by TCRdb: fastp trimming at Q25, MiXCR alignment, in-frame beta chains only. Identical CDR3 proteins give one entry, which carries the most common genes and DNA. TCRdb, not the authors, supplied the V and J calls. This sample has about 640,000 distinct CDR3 sequences in its table, and more than 14% of those were observed once. Jointly, the top ten make up around 12% of the sample.

In the ophthalmopathy patients, disease was moderately to severely active, with a Clinical Activity Score of 3 or more, a NOSPECS grade of 4 or more, and a duration of less than 3 months. Exclusion was applied to patients with uncontrolled infections, other autoimmune diseases, pregnancy or lactation. Clinical symptoms, serum thyroxine and TRAb, thyroid ultrasound, and orbital computed tomography formed the basis for the diagnoses. PBMCs were isolated from 8 to 10 ml of fresh peripheral blood by Ficoll-Paque density gradient centrifugation. Total RNA was extracted using Trizol reagent, and RNA quality was assessed on an Agilent 2100 Bioanalyzer.

Material: blood. The sequence was collected from a woman in her forties or fifties with Graves' ophthalmopathy. The V and J genes are TRBV29-1 and TRBJ2-2; TRBD1 is possibly the D segment (6 matching bases). At the DNA level, the sequence is TGCAGCGCTGACAGGACCGGGGAGCTGTTTTTT. This codes for CSADRTGELFF.